The 17 T cell receptor beta chains listed next were all sequenced from one sample in a study of cytomegalovirus exposure and HLA in healthy donors (dated by TCRdb to 2015 to 2018). The method was the immunoSEQ multiplex PCR assay. For the multiplex PCR, a mixture combining 60 forward primers for TCR Vbeta segments and 13 reverse primers for TCR Jbeta segments was used. In TCRdb, the immuneACCESS table is reduced to in-frame sequences with V and J assigned. These tables do not hold every clone; where another copy was compared, an unresolved V gene accounts for under half, and the others remain unexplained. This sample has approximately 120,000 clones in its table, and roughly 75% of those were observed once. Of the sample, 1.2% falls within the top ten clones. The specimen sequenced was PBMCs. All receptors derive from a female donor in good health and CMV-seronegative.

The rearrangement uses TRBV5-1 and TRBJ2-5, with 7 positions matching TRBD2. The germline gives CDR1 SGHRS, CDR2 YFSETQ. V lost 3 bases to trimming and J lost 5 bases; unmatched junction nucleotides: 13. CDR3 length: 16 residues. The CDR3 DNA reads TGCGCCAGCAGCTCTAACGCGGGACCGCGGGGGGAGACCCAGTACTTC. Its translation: CASSSNAGPRGETQYF.

This chain links TRBV7-3 with TRBJ1-1; D gene ambiguous. CDR3 length: 13 residues. Trimming took 4 bases from V and 0 from J, leaving 6 bases between them. Germline CDR1 SGHTA, CDR2 FQGTGA. CDR3 in DNA: TGTGCCAGCAGCTCCCTTATGAACACTGAAGCTTTCTTT. Its translation is CASSSLMNTEAFF.

This chain joins TRBV7-2 and TRBJ2-2; the D gene is possibly TRBD2 (6 bases). Germline CDR1 SGHTA, CDR2 FQGNSA. Between the trimmed V and J ends, which lost 0 bases and 12 bases, there was a span of 11 bases. The CDR3 has 13 amino acids. The CDR3 DNA is TGTGCCAGCAGCTTAGCGCGGCGGGGAAAGCTGTTTTTT. It codes for CASSLARRGKLFF.

This chain joins TRBV4-2 and TRBJ1-1, with 7 bases identical to TRBD1. Germline V gives CDR1 LGHNA, CDR2 YNFKEQ. J was trimmed by 5 bases and V by 5 bases; bases with no gene match: 5. There are 13 residues in the CDR3. The CDR3 region is CASSGQVGTEAFF. The CDR3 DNA reads as TGTGCCAGCAGCGGACAGGTTGGAACTGAAGCTTTCTTT.

V gene TRBV9 combines with J gene TRBJ2-2; D gene ambiguous. CDR1 SGDLS and CDR2 YYNGEE come from the germline V gene. The CDR3 length is 15 residues. Trimming cost V 3 bases and J 6 bases, with 15 bases left between them. The CDR3 sequence: CASSARQAASGELFF. As DNA, the CDR3 is TGTGCCAGCAGCGCACGCCAGGCCGCCTCCGGGGAGCTGTTTTTT. The whole variable domain, filled in from reference TRBV9 and TRBJ2-2, reads DSGVTQTPKHLITATGQRVTLRCSPRSGDLSVYWYQQSLDQGLQFLIQYYNGEERAKGNILERFSAQQFPDLHSELNLSSLELGDSALYFCASSARQAASGELFFGEGSRLTVL.

This sequence joins TRBV5-1 and TRBJ2-5; 10 nucleotides match TRBD2. This CDR3 region has 16 residues. From germline, CDR1 is SGHRS and CDR2 YFSETQ. V dropped 0 bases and J dropped 4; count of bases not matched to a gene: 6. CDR3 coding DNA: TGCGCCAGCAGCTTGGTCGGGACTAGCGTACGAGAGACCCAGTACTTC. This gives the protein CASSLVGTSVRETQYF.

The chain combines TRBV2 with TRBJ2-1, with no clear D. From germline, CDR1 is SNHLY and CDR2 FYNNEI. The V gene lost 6 bases and the J gene lost 7 bases, with 7 bases spanning the gap. CDR3 length: 11 amino acids. Here the CDR3 reads CASSAGNEQFF. As DNA, the CDR3 is TGTGCCAGCAGCGCAGGAAATGAGCAGTTCTTC.

This clone was recorded a few times. The rearrangement uses TRBV11-2 and TRBJ2-2; D perhaps matches TRBD2 (6 bases). V was clipped by 8 bases and J by 5 bases, with 18 bases between them. Germline V gene data show CDR1 as SGHAT and CDR2 as FQNNGV. The CDR3 has 15 residues. CDR3 in DNA: TGTGCCAGCGCGGGGCCTAGGGCTGGTACCGGGGAGCTGTTTTTT. Translation gives CASAGPRAGTGELFF.

Concerning this clone itself: One junction end does not reproduce the germline sequence, and a read error may be involved. The gene calls are TRBV28 and TRBJ2-4, with D perhaps TRBD1 (6 bases). The CDR3 totals 16 residues. Germline V gene sequence: CDR1 MDHEN, CDR2 SYDVKM. CDR3 residues: CASRKSRGYGKNSQYF. The DNA of the CDR3 is TGTGCCAGCAGAAAATCGAGGGGGTACGGCAAAAACAGTCAGTACTTC.

This clone was counted only a few times. V gene TRBV2 combines with J gene TRBJ2-3; TRBD2 matches at 8 bases. The CDR3 runs to 14 residues. With V trimmed by 7 bases and J by 1 base, 4 bases remained unmatched. Per germline, CDR1 SNHLY and CDR2 FYNNEI. CDR3 residues: CASNVGGGTDTQYF. As DNA, the CDR3 is TGTGCCAGCAACGTCGGGGGGGGCACAGATACGCAGTATTTT.

Only one count was recorded for this clone. The genes are TRBV12-5 and TRBJ2-2, with 8 bases lining up with TRBD1. This CDR3 has 16 residues. Germline lookup yields CDR1 LGHNT and CDR2 FRNRAP. V was clipped by 5 bases and J by 0 bases; unmatched bases: 5. The CDR3 loop is CASGPLTGANTGELFF. CDR3 bases: TGTGCTAGTGGTCCGCTGACAGGGGCGAACACCGGGGAGCTGTTTTTT.

The chain combines TRBV10-3 with TRBJ2-7; 9 nucleotides agree with TRBD2. The CDR3 has 15 amino acids. J lost 4 bases, V lost 3 bases, and 7 bases had no gene match. The germline V gene has CDR1 ENHRY and CDR2 SYGVKD. The CDR3 nucleotides read TGTGCCATCAGTGATTCAGCCAGCGGGAGGTACGAGCAGTACTTC. Translating it yields CAISDSASGRYEQYF.

This sequence joins TRBV30 and TRBJ2-1; TRBD2 aligns across 8 bases. Germline CDR1 and CDR2: GTSNPN and SVGIG (reference sequence). With 6 bases clipped from V and 4 bases from J, the junction kept 11 bases outside the gene matches. CDR3 length: 15 amino acids. Here the CDR3 reads CACLPGLVGYNEQFF. CDR3 in DNA: TGTGCCTGTCTACCGGGACTAGTCGGGTACAATGAGCAGTTCTTC.

The chain is built from TRBV7-6 and TRBJ2-3; 8 nucleotides line up with TRBD2. The V and J ends lost 0 bases and 4 bases, in that order; junction bases with no gene match: 9. Germline CDR1 and CDR2: SGHVS and FNYEAQ. The CDR3 sequence is 17 residues long. Written as DNA, the CDR3 is TGTGCCAGCAGCTTAGCTTTACGGCTAGCGGGCGCAGATACGCAGTATTTT. Translation: CASSLALRLAGADTQYF.

The chain uses TRBV11-2 and TRBJ2-5; D might be TRBD2 (5 bases). V was cut by 2 bases and J by 4 bases, with 8 bases left in between. CDR1 and CDR2 from the germline V gene are SGHAT and FQNNGV. There are 13 residues in the CDR3. DNA of the CDR3: TGTGCCAGCAGCTTACGGGGTCTAGAGACCCAGTACTTC. Translating gives CASSLRGLETQYF.

The chain carries TRBV28 and TRBJ1-1; 7 positions agree with TRBD1. This CDR3 region has 16 residues. V dropped 6 bases and J dropped 4; count of bases not matched to a gene: 14. Germline CDR1 MDHEN, CDR2 SYDVKM. CDR3 in amino acids: CASREDRVRPTTEAFF. CDR3 nucleotide sequence: TGTGCCAGCAGGGAAGACAGGGTGCGGCCAACCACTGAAGCTTTCTTT.

This chain uses TRBV6-6 with TRBJ2-5; D is unclear. The CDR3 has 14 residues. Germline V CDR1 and CDR2: MNHNY, SVGAGI (reference sequence). V was trimmed by 2 bases and J by 2 bases, leaving 9 bases between them. In nucleotides, the CDR3 is TGTGCCAGCAGTTACATCGTCGGGCAAGAGACCCAGTACTTC. This encodes CASSYIVGQETQYF.